The clone carrying this T cell receptor (beta chain) came up a few times. TCR beta CDR3 regions were amplified from RNA. A first-round RT-PCR of the TCR CDR3 used the HTBI primer set. MiXCR, applied by TCRdb to the multiplex PCR reads, yields one record per CDR3 protein. Among roughly 260,000 distinct CDR3 sequences listed, 14% to 15% were seen once. This specimen belongs to a study of T cells in Graves' hyperthyroidism and ophthalmopathy. The germline V gene has CDR1 SGHVS and CDR2 FQNEAQ. This CDR3 comprises 18 residues. The junction had 15 bases not matched to a gene; V was cut back by 5 bases and J by 7 bases.

The material sequenced was blood. The clonotype was recovered from a woman aged 40 to 50 with Graves' hyperthyroidism that later progressed to Graves' ophthalmopathy. The rearrangement links TRBV7-8 to TRBJ1-6, with TRBD1 matching over 9 bases. DNA of the CDR3: TGTGCCAGCAGCCCGGGGGCGGGACAGGGTTTTTCCAATTCACCCCTCCACTTT. Its translation: CASSPGAGQGFSNSPLHF.